The 24 T cell receptor beta chains below were found in one sample sequenced in a study of CD8 T cells in ankylosing spondylitis. TCRdb re-called the 5' RACE reads with MiXCR, one entry per CDR3 protein. The table shows hundreds of thousands of distinct CDR3 sequences, with under 8.5% occurring only once. The sequencing sample was made of blood, either unsorted or a sorted T cell fraction (not recorded which). Receptors originate from a female donor with ankylosing spondylitis or in good health (not recorded which).

This clonotype appeared many times. The chain recombines TRBV5-1 with TRBJ2-1; 7 nucleotides align to TRBD2. The CDR3 covers 17 residues. The V segment lost 3 bases and the J segment 0 bases; nucleotides outside the gene matches: 9. Germline V gene sequence: CDR1 SGHRS, CDR2 YFSETQ. The chain's CDR3 is CASSSLSGAGSYNEQFF. DNA for the CDR3: TGCGCCAGCAGCTCCCTCAGCGGGGCGGGCTCCTACAATGAGCAGTTCTTC.

This clonotype was counted ten times or more. The J gene is TRBJ2-3, the V gene TRBV20-1; D not resolved. In germline, CDR1 is DFQATT, CDR2 SNEGSKA (reference sequence). The CDR3 extends over 13 amino acids. The V end was cut by 2 bases, the J end by 2 bases, with 8 bases between. For the CDR3, the DNA is TGCAGTGCTAGAAGGTCCGCCACAGATACGCAGTATTTT. This encodes CSARRSATDTQYF.

Comments on this clonotype: The junction departs from the called germline gene at one end, perhaps through a read error. CDR3: CASSLRFGSGSSEQYF. CDR3 DNA sequence: TGTGCCAGCAGCTTACGTTTTGGATCCGGCTCCTCCGAGCAGTACTTC. V gene TRBV13 combines with J gene TRBJ2-7; no reliable D call. The length of the CDR3 is 16 residues. CDR1 and CDR2 (germline): PRHDT, FYEKMQ (reference sequence).

The chain uses TRBV11-2 and TRBJ2-2; TRBD2 matches at 10 bases. Germline CDR1 is SGHAT and CDR2 is FQNNGV. V shed 4 bases, J shed 5 bases, and the junction held 13 bases outside the gene matches. The length of the CDR3 is 18 residues. In DNA form, the CDR3 reads TGTGCCAGCAGCTCCCGACCTATAGCGGGAGGTAGTACCGGGGAGCTGTTTTTT. Translated: CASSSRPIAGGSTGELFF.

This clonotype was observed at least ten times. The chain uses TRBV28 and TRBJ1-1, with D uncertain. CDR1 and CDR2 (germline): MDHEN, SYDVKM. The CDR3 totals 15 residues. V was clipped by 8 bases and J by 7 bases, with 23 bases between them. The CDR3 nucleotides read TGTGCCAGCTTTTCTTACGAGATTTGGGGAGGTGAAGCTTTCTTT. Translating it yields CASFSYEIWGGEAFF.

This clonotype was recorded at least ten times. The gene calls are TRBV7-2 and TRBJ2-5, with D possibly TRBD2 on 6 matching bases. The CDR3 is made up of 12 amino acids. V lost 4 bases to trimming and J lost 5 bases, with 8 bases between them. Germline loops: CDR1 SGHTA, CDR2 FQGNSA. CDR3 protein: CASSSTSETQYF. CDR3 bases: TGTGCCAGCAGCTCGACTAGTGAGACCCAGTACTTC. Together with reference TRBV7-2 and TRBJ2-5, the CDR3 gives the full variable domain: GAGVSQSPSNKVTEKGKDVELRCDPISGHTALYWYRQSLGQGLEFLIYFQGNSAPDKSGLPSDRFSAERTGGSVSTLTIQRTQQEDSAVYLCASSSTSETQYFGPGTRLLVL.

This clonotype was recorded at least ten times. The V call is TRBV6-1, the J call TRBJ2-5; 10 bases are shared with TRBD2. The length of the CDR3 is 18 residues. CDR1 is MNHNS and CDR2 is SASEGT in the germline V gene. V lost 1 base and J lost 2; bases outside the gene matches: 10. In DNA form, the CDR3 reads TGTGCCAGCAGTGAAGTAGCGGGAGGCCTGACTAATCAAGAGACCCAGTACTTC. Translating it yields CASSEVAGGLTNQETQYF.

This clonotype showed up just a few times. This CDR3 reads CAQSSSYNEQFF. DNA of the CDR3: TGTGCCCAATCAAGCTCCTACAATGAGCAGTTCTTC. The chain couples TRBV30 to TRBJ2-1, with D uncertain. This CDR3 comprises 12 residues. Germline assignment: CDR1 GTSNPN and CDR2 SVGIG (reference sequence). V dropped 8 bases and J dropped 0 bases, with 8 bases sitting between them.

Comment on this clonotype: One base away lies a much larger clone, so this may be a sequencing read error. The chain couples TRBV7-2 to TRBJ2-7, with unresolved D. Trimming removed 6 bases at V and 3 bases at J, with 12 bases between. Germline CDR1 reads SGHTA; CDR2 reads FQGNSA. The CDR3 is made up of 13 amino acids. CDR3 loop: CASSVYHDYEQYF. The CDR3 DNA reads TGTGCCAGCAGTGTCTATCACGACTACGAGCAGTACTTC.

The chain employs TRBV12-3 or TRBV12-4 and TRBJ1-2; 7 nucleotides match TRBD1. The CDR3 has 14 residues. Germline trimming cut 6 bases from V and 4 bases from J; bases unmatched to any gene: 8. The CDR3 bases are TGTGCCAGCAGCCACCGGACAGGTGGCTATGGCTACACCTTC. Its protein is CASSHRTGGYGYTF.

This clonotype was observed many times. The chain has TRBV6-1 and TRBJ2-2, with D possibly being TRBD2 (5 bases). Germline-derived CDR1 and CDR2 are MNHNS and SASEGT. This CDR3 is 16 amino acids long. With 6 bases removed from V and 1 base from J, the gap between germline ends came to 15 bases. CDR3 residues: CASSPDSSRNTGELFF. The CDR3 nucleotides are TGTGCCAGCAGCCCGGACTCCAGCAGGAACACCGGGGAGCTGTTTTTT.

This clonotype showed up many times. The V and J genes are TRBV2 and TRBJ2-1; D not resolved. The CDR3 spans 12 residues. Germline V lookup: CDR1 SNHLY, CDR2 FYNNEI. Trimming stripped 7 bases from V and 4 bases from J, with 8 bases between. The CDR3 region has the DNA TGTGCCAGCAACAGCTTATACAATGAGCAGTTCTTC. Translating gives CASNSLYNEQFF.

As regards this clonotype: Possible read error: a much larger clone is one base away. The CDR3 end shows no conserved phenylalanine or tryptophan, and so a read error is likely. The CDR3: CSASLQLAGGSHEQYL. The CDR3 DNA sequence: TGCAGTGCTAGTCTCCAACTAGCGGGAGGTAGTCACGAGCAGTACCTC. The chain joins TRBV20-1 to TRBJ2-7; 12 bases are shared with TRBD2. V lost 3 bases to trimming and J lost 5 bases; unmatched junction nucleotides: 11. The CDR3 contains 16 residues. In germline, CDR1 is DFQATT, CDR2 SNEGSKA (reference sequence).

This clonotype occurred many times. This chain links TRBV20-1 with TRBJ2-5; 9 nucleotides line up with TRBD2. Germline CDR1 is DFQATT and CDR2 is SNEGSKA (reference sequence). V was clipped by 6 bases and J by 1 base; unmatched bases: 12. There are 16 residues in the CDR3. CDR3 sequence (DNA): TGCAGTGCCCATGCCATAGCGGGAGCCCCCCAAGAGACCCAGTACTTC. It is translated as CSAHAIAGAPQETQYF.

Many counts were recorded for this clonotype. This chain links TRBV29-1 with TRBJ2-2; TRBD2 matches 7 bases. The CDR3 consists of 14 residues. Germline lookup yields CDR1 SQVTM and CDR2 ANQGSEA. Germline trimming cut 6 bases from V and 6 bases from J; bases unmatched to any gene: 10. The CDR3 DNA sequence: TGCAGCGTGGCAGGCGGGAGACTATCCGGGGAGCTGTTTTTT. Its protein product is CSVAGGRLSGELFF.

This clonotype has ten or more counts. CDR3 bases: TGCAGCGGCGGGGGGGTGACAGATACGCAGTATTTT. This gives the protein CSGGGVTDTQYF. V is TRBV29-1 and J is TRBJ2-3; TRBD2 aligns across 9 bases. The CDR3 covers 12 residues. CDR1 and CDR2 (germline): SQVTM, ANQGSEA. The J segment lost 3 bases and the V segment lost 7 bases, leaving 2 bases of the junction unmatched.

This clonotype showed up many times. J is TRBJ2-7 and V is TRBV7-2; 7 nucleotides match TRBD2. The trim removed 1 base at V and 0 bases at J, leaving 3 bases unmatched. This CDR3 is built from 15 residues. In germline, CDR1 is SGHTA, CDR2 FQGNSA. DNA for the CDR3: TGTGCCAGCAGCTTAGACGGGGGGATCTCCTACGAGCAGTACTTC. It is translated as CASSLDGGISYEQYF.

This clonotype has at least ten counts. The V gene is TRBV5-5, the J gene TRBJ2-5, with D possibly matching TRBD1 (6 bases). CDR3 size: 14 residues. The V gene lost 4 bases and the J gene lost 2 bases, with 12 bases spanning the gap. Germline loops: CDR1 SGHKS, CDR2 YYEKEE (reference sequence). As DNA, the CDR3 is TGTGCCAGCAGCCTTTACAGGGAGCAAGAGACCCAGTACTTC. Its protein is CASSLYREQETQYF.

This clonotype has only a few counts. The V gene is TRBV7-2, the J gene TRBJ2-3; no firm D call. CDR1 SGHTA and CDR2 FQGNSA come from the germline V gene. V shed 1 base and J shed 4 bases, with 9 bases lying between them. This CDR3 is built from 14 residues. CDR3 sequence: CASSLGAAPDTQYF. CDR3 DNA: TGTGCCAGCAGCTTAGGTGCAGCCCCAGATACGCAGTATTTT.

The DNA of the CDR3 is TGTGCCATCGGGGACCAGGGGAACACTGAAGCTTTCTTT. Its protein is CAIGDQGNTEAFF. The chain combines TRBV10-3 with TRBJ1-1, with D maybe TRBD1 (5 bases). Trimming cost V 8 bases and J 1 base, with 11 bases left between them. CDR3 length: 13 amino acids. The germline CDR1 and CDR2 sequences are ENHRY and SYGVKD.

At least ten counts were recorded for this clonotype. This chain joins TRBV7-2 and TRBJ2-1; 12 bases map to TRBD2. The J segment lost 1 base and the V segment lost 2 bases, leaving 3 bases of the junction unmatched. In germline, CDR1 is SGHTA, CDR2 FQGNSA. This CDR3 comprises 17 residues. The CDR3, as DNA: TGTGCCAGCAGCTTAAGACTAGCGGGAGTGTCCTACAATGAGCAGTTCTTC. Its translation: CASSLRLAGVSYNEQFF.

This clonotype was seen ten or more times. V usage is TRBV2 and J usage is TRBJ2-1, with a tentative D call TRBD1 (5 bases). Looked up from germline, CDR1 is SNHLY and CDR2 is FYNNEI. The V end lost 7 bases, the J end lost 9 bases, and 13 bases lay between the germline ends. The CDR3 totals 12 residues. CDR3 nucleotides: TGTGCCAGCACCCTAGGGGCAAGTGAGCAGTTCTTC. It codes for CASTLGASEQFF. The entire variable domain, with the rest obtained from reference TRBV2 and TRBJ2-1, is as follows: EPEVTQTPSHQVTQMGQEVILRCVPISNHLYFYWYRQILGQKVEFLVSFYNNEISEKSEIFDDQFSVERPDGSNFTLKIRSTKLEDSAMYFCASTLGASEQFFGPGTRLTVL.

This clonotype was recorded at least ten times. This chain joins TRBV20-1 and TRBJ2-1; possible D gene TRBD2, 5 bases. Germline CDR1 DFQATT, CDR2 SNEGSKA (reference sequence). The CDR3 length is 11 residues. V dropped 6 bases and J dropped 8 bases, with 11 bases sitting between them. As DNA, the CDR3 is TGCAGTGCCTCCTACGGGGATGAGCAGTTCTTC. Translating it yields CSASYGDEQFF.

This clonotype came up many times. The rearrangement joins TRBV11-1 to TRBJ2-1; D is undetermined. The V and J ends lost 1 base and 0 bases respectively, with 16 bases between them. CDR1 and CDR2 from the germline V gene are SGHAT and FQDESV (reference sequence). The CDR3 is 18 amino acids. The CDR3 coding sequence is TGTGCCAGCAGCTTAGGGGTTGGCTCGCGCCGCTCCTACAATGAGCAGTTCTTC. Translation: CASSLGVGSRRSYNEQFF.